Each of the 31 T cell receptor beta chains below was sequenced from the same sample in a study of shared clonotypes between healthy human individuals. Sequencing used immunoSEQ multiplex PCR; TCRdb keeps in-frame clones, though not all of them. The sample has over 300,000 clones; about nine tenths are singletons. Sequencing used memory CD8+ T cells sorted from blood. The subset is: CD45RO+ cells pooled with CCR7-negative TemRA cells. These receptors all come from a man aged 18 to 30 in good health.

The chain uses TRBV27 and TRBJ2-7; 8 positions agree with TRBD2. V gave up 5 bases and J gave up 2 bases; unmatched junction bases: 8. Germline loops: CDR1 MNHEY, CDR2 SMNVEV (reference sequence). The CDR3 is 15 amino acids. The CDR3 DNA reads as TGTGCCAGCAGTCAGGCGGTCGGGAGGGCCTACGAGCAGTACTTC. It yields the protein CASSQAVGRAYEQYF.

This rearrangement joins TRBV28 to TRBJ2-5, with D possibly matching TRBD2 (6 bases). Germline lookup yields CDR1 MDHEN and CDR2 SYDVKM. Trimming took off 3 bases at V and 7 bases at J, with 9 bases between the two ends. This CDR3 is built from 12 residues. CDR3 protein: CASSLGGMTQYF. The CDR3 DNA reads as TGTGCCAGCAGTTTGGGCGGGATGACCCAGTACTTC. Combining the CDR3 with reference TRBV28 and TRBJ2-5 gives the whole variable domain DVKVTQSSRYLVKRTGEKVFLECVQDMDHENMFWYRQDPGLGLRLIYFSYDVKMKEKGDIPEGYSVSREKKERFSLILESASTNQTSMYLCASSLGGMTQYFGPGTRLLVL.

Many counts were recorded for this clone. The chain has TRBV7-9 and TRBJ2-1; no reliable D call. Trimming left V 2 bases short and J 7 bases short, with 9 bases between. CDR1 is SEHNR and CDR2 is FQNEAQ in the germline V gene (reference sequence). This CDR3 is built from 13 residues. CDR3 sequence reads: CASSLINSNEQFF. The CDR3 DNA follows: TGTGCCAGCAGCTTAATAAACTCTAATGAGCAGTTCTTC.

The rearrangement uses TRBV7-9 and TRBJ1-2, with a weak D call TRBD1 (5 bases). Germline CDR1 is SEHNR and CDR2 is FQNEAQ (reference sequence). With 0 bases removed from V and 7 bases from J, the gap between germline ends came to 12 bases. CDR3 size: 14 residues. The CDR3 DNA reads TGTGCCAGCAGCTTAGCCGGGACTAGCAGTGGCTACACCTTC. Translation gives CASSLAGTSSGYTF.

The chain links TRBV4-3 to TRBJ2-1, with TRBD2 matching 12 bases. The CDR3 extends over 20 amino acids. The ends lost 4 bases at V and 1 base at J; junction bases unmatched: 14. In germline, CDR1 is LGHNA, CDR2 YSLEER. CDR3 region: CASSRVPAASGRASYNEQFF. The DNA for the CDR3 is TGCGCCAGCAGCCGCGTACCGGCGGCTAGCGGGAGGGCTTCCTACAATGAGCAGTTCTTC.

This clone was counted between two and nine times. The rearrangement uses TRBV7-9 and TRBJ1-5; 8 bases fit TRBD1. Germline V CDR1 and CDR2: SEHNR, FQNEAQ (reference sequence). V shed 1 base, J shed 7 bases, and the junction held 12 bases outside the gene matches. The CDR3 contains 17 residues. The CDR3, as DNA: TGTGCCAGCAGCTTAGAATCGTTGCCAGGGGGCGGACAGCCCCAGCATTTT. This gives the protein CASSLESLPGGGQPQHF.

The chain employs TRBV6-6 and TRBJ1-3; no clear D. The CDR3 length is 15 residues. The V end lost 2 bases, the J end lost 2 bases, and 10 bases lay between the germline ends. Germline CDR1 is MNHNY and CDR2 is SVGAGI (reference sequence). CDR3 DNA: TGTGCCAGCAGTTACGAACCGACACCTGGAAACACCATATATTTT. It yields the protein CASSYEPTPGNTIYF.

The genes are TRBV28 and TRBJ2-1; possibly TRBD2 for D (5 bases). V lost 6 bases, J lost 8 bases, and 14 bases lay in between. Germline-derived CDR1 and CDR2 are MDHEN and SYDVKM. This CDR3 comprises 13 residues. In DNA form, the CDR3 reads TGTGCCAGCAGCCCCTCGGGGTGGCATGAGCAGTTCTTC. Encoded protein: CASSPSGWHEQFF.

The genes are TRBV4-1 and TRBJ2-7; D unresolved. V gave up 1 base and J gave up 4 bases, with 17 bases separating them. Germline V lookup: CDR1 MGHRA, CDR2 YSYEKL. The CDR3 loop spans 16 amino acids. The CDR3 loop is CASSQGATGGSYEQYF. In nucleotides, the CDR3 is TGCGCCAGCAGCCAAGGGGCTACGGGTGGTTCGTACGAGCAGTACTTC.

This chain joins TRBV27 and TRBJ1-1, with 7 bases aligning to TRBD1. CDR3 length: 14 amino acids. The trim removed 8 bases at V and 1 base at J, leaving 7 bases unmatched. CDR1 is MNHEY and CDR2 is SMNVEV in the germline V gene (reference sequence). CDR3 DNA sequence: TGTGCCAGCCGAATGCAGGGGGAGAACACTGAAGCTTTCTTT. Translating it yields CASRMQGENTEAFF.

The CDR3, as DNA: TGTGCCAGCAGCTTATTTCAGGGGCCGTCCTACGAGCAGTACTTC. It specifies CASSLFQGPSYEQYF. V is TRBV7-8 and J is TRBJ2-7; TRBD1 is a possible D gene (6 bases). This CDR3 contains 15 residues. The V gene lost 2 bases and the J gene lost 1 base, with 12 bases spanning the gap. Looked up from germline, CDR1 is SGHVS and CDR2 is FQNEAQ.

V usage is TRBV4-1 and J usage is TRBJ2-7; D is undetermined. This CDR3 has 15 residues. With 0 bases removed from V and 4 bases from J, the gap between germline ends came to 13 bases. CDR1 is MGHRA and CDR2 is YSYEKL in the germline V gene. CDR3 loop: CASSQDLVGPYEQYF. The CDR3 DNA follows: TGCGCCAGCAGCCAAGATCTGGTAGGGCCGTACGAGCAGTACTTC.

The sample holds one count of this clone. CDR3: CASRGDPYEQYF. CDR3 coding DNA: TGCGCCAGCAGGGGCGATCCCTACGAGCAGTACTTC. The chain joins TRBV10-2 to TRBJ2-7, with unresolved D. This CDR3 region has 12 residues. Germline V gives CDR1 WSHSY, CDR2 SAAADI. Trimming pared 6 bases from V and 2 bases from J, leaving 8 bases between.

Concerning this clone: Compared with germline, one end of the junction differs, possibly owing to a read error. The gene calls are TRBV4-3 and TRBJ2-7; TRBD2 matches 7 bases. Germline values: CDR1 LGHNA, CDR2 YSLEER. The CDR3 consists of 14 residues. DNA for the CDR3: TGCGCCAGCAGTCAAGTCGGGGGAGGGAGTGAGCAGTACTTC. Encoded protein: CASSQVGGGSEQYF.

The gene calls are TRBV30 and TRBJ1-5; no clear D gene. Germline loops: CDR1 GTSNPN, CDR2 SVGIG (reference sequence). CDR3 size: 15 residues. V lost 2 bases, J lost 0 bases, and 11 bases lay in between. CDR3 protein: CAWSLDGISNQPQHF. Here the CDR3 DNA reads TGTGCCTGGAGTTTGGACGGGATTAGCAATCAGCCCCAGCATTTT.

About this clone: Other DNA sequences in the same sample also yield this CDR3. The V and J genes are TRBV11-2 and TRBJ2-7, with D perhaps given as TRBD1 or TRBD2 (5 bases each). This CDR3 spans 14 amino acids. Germline lookup yields CDR1 SGHAT and CDR2 FQNNGV. Trimming stripped 1 base from V and 2 bases from J, with 9 bases between. The CDR3 bases are TGTGCCAGCAGCTTAGTTGGGGGAACCTACGAGCAGTACTTC. This encodes CASSLVGGTYEQYF. The whole variable domain, remainder taken from reference TRBV11-2 and TRBJ2-7, is EAGVAQSPRYKIIEKRQSVAFWCNPISGHATLYWYQQILGQGPKLLIQFQNNGVVDDSQLPKDRFSAERLKGVDSTLKIQPAKLEDSAVYLCASSLVGGTYEQYFGPGTRLTVT.

This rearrangement joins TRBV11-2 to TRBJ2-7; D possibly corresponds to TRBD1 (6 bases). Deletions cut 5 bases from V and 3 bases from J, with 8 bases between. Germline lookup yields CDR1 SGHAT and CDR2 FQNNGV. The CDR3 is 12 residues long. The CDR3 loop reads CASSQGGYEQYF. CDR3 nucleotide sequence: TGTGCCAGCAGCCAAGGGGGCTACGAGCAGTACTTC.

This rearrangement joins TRBV7-9 to TRBJ2-7; 12 nucleotides match TRBD2. Germline CDR1 is SEHNR and CDR2 is FQNEAQ (reference sequence). V was pared by 5 bases and J by 6 bases, with 11 bases of the junction left unmatched. CDR3 length equals 16 residues. In nucleotides, the CDR3 is TGTGCCAGCAGCGGGGAGCCCGGGACTAGCGGGTCCGAGCAGTACTTC. Translating it yields CASSGEPGTSGSEQYF.

This chain links TRBV7-8 with TRBJ1-1; D remains unclear. Per germline, CDR1 SGHVS and CDR2 FQNEAQ. The CDR3 is made up of 16 amino acids. V lost 5 bases, J lost 0 bases, and 16 bases lay in between. The CDR3 DNA reads TGTGCCAGCAGCCCGGCTATGAGGGTCCTGAACACTGAAGCTTTCTTT. It translates to CASSPAMRVLNTEAFF.

The chain carries TRBV7-9 and TRBJ2-7; 10 nucleotides agree with TRBD1. Germline V gene sequence: CDR1 SEHNR, CDR2 FQNEAQ (reference sequence). The CDR3 length is 14 residues. V was pared by 4 bases and J by 5 bases, with 5 bases of the junction left unmatched. CDR3 residues: CASSSGQGRDEQYF. CDR3 nucleotides: TGTGCCAGCAGCTCGGGACAGGGGAGGGACGAGCAGTACTTC.

The rearrangement uses TRBV29-1 and TRBJ1-3; D is possibly TRBD1 (5 bases). CDR1 is SQVTM and CDR2 is ANQGSEA in the germline V gene. V lost 6 bases to trimming and J lost 3 bases, with 18 bases between them. The CDR3 length is 15 residues. The CDR3 loop reads CSVAGSRGSGNTIYF. CDR3 nucleotides: TGCAGCGTCGCAGGGTCGAGGGGAAGTGGAAACACCATATATTTT.

CDR3 region: CATSREEAYAGELFF. As DNA, the CDR3 is TGTGCCACCAGCAGAGAAGAGGCCTACGCCGGGGAGCTGTTTTTT. The chain uses TRBV15 and TRBJ2-2, with D unresolved. V was trimmed by 0 bases and J by 6 bases, leaving 11 bases between them. CDR1 is LNHNV, CDR2 YYDKDF, per germline (reference sequence). This CDR3 has 15 residues.

This clone was counted between two and nine times. The chain couples TRBV27 to TRBJ1-5; the D is unclear. The germline V gene has CDR1 MNHEY and CDR2 SMNVEV (reference sequence). V lost 6 bases and J lost 8, with 11 bases in between. CDR3 size: 12 residues. In DNA, the CDR3 is TGTGCCAGCAGACAACTGGGGAAGCCCCAGCATTTT. It specifies CASRQLGKPQHF.

This chain links TRBV6-5 with TRBJ2-2; possibly TRBD1 for D (6 bases). V was cut by 0 bases and J by 0 bases, with 8 bases left in between. The CDR3 consists of 16 residues. CDR1 and CDR2 (germline): MNHEY, SVGAGI. DNA for the CDR3: TGTGCCAGCAGTTACTCGCCAGGGGCGAACACCGGGGAGCTGTTTTTT. Residues: CASSYSPGANTGELFF.

The chain joins TRBV11-2 to TRBJ2-5, with D unresolved. Germline CDR1 is SGHAT and CDR2 is FQNNGV. The CDR3 has 13 amino acids. With 5 bases removed from V and 2 bases from J, the gap between germline ends came to 9 bases. The CDR3 loop reads CASSGDLQETQYF. In DNA form, the CDR3 reads TGTGCCAGCAGCGGTGACTTACAAGAGACCCAGTACTTC.

The chain is built from TRBV28 and TRBJ2-3; D is unclear. This CDR3 comprises 18 residues. V dropped 2 bases and J dropped 5 bases, with 23 bases sitting between them. Germline CDR1 MDHEN, CDR2 SYDVKM. The CDR3 DNA sequence: TGTGCCAGCAGTTTACTAAGGCCGTACCCAGTTAGAGAAGATACGCAGTATTTT. This encodes CASSLLRPYPVREDTQYF.

The V and J genes are TRBV6-6 and TRBJ2-5; possible D gene TRBD2, 5 bases. V was pared by 6 bases and J by 1 base, with 12 bases between. The CDR3 totals 14 residues. Germline CDR1 is MNHNY and CDR2 is SVGAGI (reference sequence). The CDR3 here is CASRPKAAQETQYF. CDR3 in DNA: TGTGCCAGCAGACCGAAAGCGGCCCAAGAGACCCAGTACTTC.

The gene calls are TRBV28 and TRBJ1-4; 7 bases are shared with TRBD1. Germline loops: CDR1 MDHEN, CDR2 SYDVKM. The CDR3 extends over 16 amino acids. J lost 0 bases, V lost 6 bases, and 7 bases had no gene match. CDR3 in DNA: TGTGCCAGCAGAACCGGGACAGAAGCAACTAATGAAAAACTGTTTTTT. Protein sequence: CASRTGTEATNEKLFF.

V and J are TRBV7-8 and TRBJ2-1, with D perhaps assigned TRBD1 or TRBD2 (5 bases each). CDR1 and CDR2 from the germline V gene are SGHVS and FQNEAQ. The CDR3 extends over 15 amino acids. With 5 bases removed from V and 2 bases from J, the gap between germline ends came to 13 bases. CDR3 coding DNA: TGTGCCAGCAGCCCCCGGGACCTCGCCTACAATGAGCAGTTCTTC. The encoded protein is CASSPRDLAYNEQFF.

The CDR3 sequence: CASSPGTPSTDTQYF. The CDR3 DNA is TGTGCCAGCAGCCCAGGGACACCCAGCACAGATACGCAGTATTTT. This chain joins TRBV13 and TRBJ2-3, with TRBD1 as a possible D gene (6 bases). The CDR3 covers 15 residues. Between the trimmed V and J ends, which lost 5 bases and 0 bases, there was a span of 12 bases. CDR1 and CDR2 (germline): PRHDT, FYEKMQ (reference sequence).

The J gene is TRBJ2-5, the V gene TRBV9; D is possibly TRBD2 (5 bases). The CDR3 runs to 14 residues. The V end was cut by 0 bases, the J end by 0 bases, with 6 bases between. Germline V CDR1 and CDR2: SGDLS, YYNGEE. The CDR3 nucleotides are TGTGCCAGCAGCGTAGACGGGGACCAAGAGACCCAGTACTTC. Its protein is CASSVDGDQETQYF.